This T cell receptor (beta chain) was observed in a study of CD8+ T cells in alopecia areata. Following extraction, RNA underwent reverse transcription to cDNA, which served as the sequencing template. Measured with immunoSEQ multiplex PCR; TCRdb has only the in-frame clones, and not every one. Singletons are absent from the sample, which has around 100,000 clones. There are 13 residues in the CDR3. V lost 5 bases and J lost 4; bases outside the gene matches: 1. Germline CDR1 is NSHNY and CDR2 is SYGAGN. This clone was seen a few times. The genes are named according to mouse. The CDR3 goes on 4 residues after the read ends, and that part is filled in from the germline J gene.

The sequenced sample was lesional skin. This receptor was obtained from a C3H/HeJ mouse with alopecia areata. This mouse strain has H2-k as its MHC haplotype. This chain connects TRBV13-1 to TRBJ2-2; TRBD2 matches 8 bases. CDR3 DNA (partial): TGTGCCAGCAGGGGACTGGTCACCGGG. Translation: CASRGLVTG. The full-length CDR3 reads as CASRGLVTGQLYF.